These 32 T cell receptor beta chains share one sample of origin, sequenced in a study of T cell repertoires in cytomegalovirus infection. TCRdb independently ran MiXCR on the reads; one entry per CDR3 protein. The sample comprises 80,000 to 95,000 distinct CDR3 sequences, about 31% of which are singletons, and approximately 71% rests with the top ten. No cognate antigen is known for these TCRs. The starting material was CD8+ T cells from cultured PBMCs, obtained from culture after CMV antigen stimulation. The receptors were sampled from a human donor in good health (CMV status not recorded). Some clones in this sample may be carry-over from other donors' samples.

This clonotype was counted between two and nine times. This chain links TRBV19 with TRBJ2-1, with a tentative D call TRBD2 (7 bases). The CDR3 loop spans 15 amino acids. The germline CDR1 and CDR2 sequences are LNHDA and SQIVND (reference sequence). Trimming took 3 bases from V and 7 from J, leaving 16 bases between them. The CDR3: CASSIGGGANNEQFF. The CDR3 DNA reads as TGTGCCAGTAGTATTGGGGGGGGGGCCAATAATGAGCAGTTCTTC.

The V call is TRBV9, the J call TRBJ2-1; a possible D gene is TRBD2 (6 bases). V lost 3 bases to trimming and J lost 3 bases, with 13 bases between them. The CDR3 contains 15 residues. Germline V gene lookup returns CDR1 SGDLS and CDR2 YYNGEE. In DNA form, the CDR3 reads TGTGCCAGCAGCGAGGGCGGGAACCTCTACAATGAGCAGTTCTTC. It is translated as CASSEGGNLYNEQFF.

The J gene is TRBJ2-2, the V gene TRBV15; D call uncertain. V dropped 9 bases and J dropped 2 bases, with 10 bases sitting between them. Per germline, CDR1 LNHNV and CDR2 YYDKDF (reference sequence). The CDR3 totals 13 residues. The CDR3 DNA follows: TGTGCCACGAGAGGACCCAACACCGGGGAGCTGTTTTTT. Amino acid sequence: CATRGPNTGELFF.

This clonotype was counted many times. This sequence joins TRBV4-1 and TRBJ1-5, with D unclear. This CDR3 has 15 residues. Germline V gene sequence: CDR1 MGHRA, CDR2 YSYEKL. V dropped 4 bases and J dropped 0 bases, with 10 bases sitting between them. The CDR3, as DNA: TGCGCCAGCAGCCCGGACGGAGTTAGCAATCAGCCCCAGCATTTT. Amino acid sequence: CASSPDGVSNQPQHF.

This sequence joins TRBV7-6 and TRBJ2-1; D may be TRBD1 or TRBD2 (6 bases each). The V gene lost 4 bases and the J gene lost 9 bases, with 13 bases spanning the gap. The CDR3 is 13 amino acids. Germline CDR1 SGHVS, CDR2 FNYEAQ. Here the CDR3 DNA reads TGTGCCAGCAGCTGGGGGGCCGAATCTGAGCAGTTCTTC. The encoded protein is CASSWGAESEQFF.

This clonotype has ten or more counts. V is TRBV3-1 and J is TRBJ2-2; possible D gene TRBD2, 5 bases. The V end was cut by 4 bases, the J end by 3 bases, with 12 bases between. This CDR3 region has 15 residues. The germline CDR1 and CDR2 sequences are LGHDT and YNNKEL (reference sequence). CDR3 coding DNA: TGTGCCAGCAGCCCTCATTCCGGGGACACCGGGGAGCTGTTTTTT. Translated, it gives CASSPHSGDTGELFF.

This clonotype appeared a few times. This chain uses TRBV7-6 with TRBJ1-5; 7 nucleotides match TRBD1. Germline CDR1 reads SGHVS; CDR2 reads FNYEAQ. J gave up 0 bases and V 5 bases, and 7 bases lay outside the gene matches. The CDR3 covers 16 residues. Written as DNA, the CDR3 is TGTGCCAGCAGCGCCCGAACAGGGGATAGCAATCAGCCCCAGCATTTT. Translated, it gives CASSARTGDSNQPQHF. The entire variable domain, with the rest obtained from reference TRBV7-6 and TRBJ1-5, is as follows: GAGVSQSPRYKVTKRGQDVALRCDPISGHVSLYWYRQALGQGPEFLTYFNYEAQQDKSGLPNDRFSAERPEGSISTLTIQRTEQRDSAMYRCASSARTGDSNQPQHFGDGTRLSIL.

The table lists this clonotype with a few counts. J is TRBJ2-7 and V is TRBV5-6; 11 bases are a match to TRBD1. The germline CDR1 and CDR2 sequences are SGHDT and YYEEEE. Trimming cost V 6 bases and J 3 bases; bases outside gene matches: 2. The CDR3 is made up of 13 amino acids. The CDR3 DNA follows: TGTGCCAGCACCGGGACAGGGGGCTACGAGCAGTACTTC. Its translation: CASTGTGGYEQYF.

The chain couples TRBV7-9 to TRBJ2-7; 10 bases are shared with TRBD2. CDR1 and CDR2 from the germline V gene are SEHNR and FQNEAQ (reference sequence). The CDR3 is 13 residues long. J gave up 4 bases and V 4 bases, and 1 base lay outside the gene matches. The chain's CDR3 is CASSSSGSYEQYF. The CDR3 DNA follows: TGTGCCAGCAGCTCTAGCGGGAGTTACGAGCAGTACTTC. Full variable domain (outside the CDR3, taken from reference TRBV7-9 and TRBJ2-7): DTGVSQNPRHKITKRGQNVTFRCDPISEHNRLYWYRQTLGQGPEFLTYFQNEAQLEKSRLLSDRFSAERPKGSFSTLEIQRTEQGDSAMYLCASSSSGSYEQYFGPGTRLTVT.

V gene TRBV7-9 combines with J gene TRBJ1-4, with 7 bases identical to TRBD1. Germline assignment: CDR1 SEHNR and CDR2 FQNEAQ (reference sequence). This CDR3 has 14 residues. J gave up 12 bases and V 3 bases, and 10 bases lay outside the gene matches. The CDR3 DNA is TGTGCCAGCAGCTTTACCCCCGCCGACAGGGAACTGTTTTTT. Encoded protein: CASSFTPADRELFF.

This clonotype was counted ten times or more. This chain uses TRBV7-9 with TRBJ2-7; D is ambiguous. This CDR3 contains 14 residues. V was clipped by 3 bases and J by 0 bases, with 9 bases between them. CDR1 is SEHNR, CDR2 FQNEAQ, per germline (reference sequence). In DNA, the CDR3 is TGTGCCAGCAGCTTGACTCAGAGCTCCTACGAGCAGTACTTC. This gives the protein CASSLTQSSYEQYF.

This clonotype has a handful of counts. The chain recombines TRBV27 with TRBJ1-5, with D unclear. The CDR3 totals 15 residues. Trimming cost V 5 bases and J 2 bases, with 13 bases left between them. Germline CDR1 reads MNHEY; CDR2 reads SMNVEV (reference sequence). CDR3 sequence: CASSTGPSGNQPQHF. CDR3 bases: TGTGCCAGCAGTACCGGACCCTCGGGCAATCAGCCCCAGCATTTT.

Details on this clonotype: At one end, the junction sequence differs from germline, possibly due to a read error. The CDR3 DNA reads TGTGCCAGCAGCCAAGGGGCCTCGGGACTAGCTGTGTCAGATACGCAGTATTTT. Its translation is CASSQGASGLAVSDTQYF. The V call is TRBV4-1, the J call TRBJ2-3; 9 nucleotides align to TRBD2. The CDR3 length is 18 residues. Germline V gene data show CDR1 as MGHRA and CDR2 as YSYEKL.

This chain links TRBV19 with TRBJ1-1; D unresolved. The germline V gene has CDR1 LNHDA and CDR2 SQIVND (reference sequence). The CDR3 loop spans 15 amino acids. The V end lost 5 bases, the J end lost 0 bases, and 13 bases lay between the germline ends. This chain's CDR3 is CASSPYKAMNTEAFF. For the CDR3, the DNA is TGTGCCAGTAGTCCCTACAAGGCGATGAACACTGAAGCTTTCTTT.

The V call is TRBV12-3 or TRBV12-4, the J call TRBJ1-6, with a weak D call TRBD1 (6 bases). Trimming shortened V by 6 bases and J by 7 bases, and 13 bases separated the two germline ends. The CDR3 sequence is 14 residues long. CDR3 in DNA: TGTGCCAGCAGCCTAACAGGGTTGAATTCACCCCTCCACTTT. This codes for CASSLTGLNSPLHF.

In its sample, this clonotype was seen a few times. The chain links TRBV12-3 or TRBV12-4 to TRBJ2-1, with D perhaps matching TRBD1 (6 bases). The CDR3 sequence is 13 residues long. Trimming stripped 2 bases from V and 8 bases from J, with 10 bases between. The CDR3 DNA is TGTGCCAGCAGTTTAAACAGGGTCGATGAGCAGTTCTTC. It translates to CASSLNRVDEQFF.

V is TRBV5-1 and J is TRBJ2-1, with 8 positions matching TRBD2. The CDR3 runs to 15 residues. CDR1 and CDR2 from the germline V gene are SGHRS and YFSETQ. Trimming cost V 0 bases and J 6 bases; bases outside gene matches: 5. DNA of the CDR3: TGCGCCAGCAGCTTGGGGACTAGCTTCCCCAATGAGCAGTTCTTC. It is translated as CASSLGTSFPNEQFF.

This clonotype showed up just a few times. The chain carries TRBV5-6 and TRBJ2-1; D gene unclear. Looked up from germline, CDR1 is SGHDT and CDR2 is YYEEEE. Trimming shortened V by 0 bases and J by 10 bases, and 8 bases separated the two germline ends. CDR3 length: 12 amino acids. The CDR3 spells CASSLAVEEQFF. The CDR3 nucleotides are TGTGCCAGCAGCTTGGCTGTCGAAGAGCAGTTCTTC.

This clonotype was observed a few times. V usage is TRBV27 and J usage is TRBJ2-3; D gene uncertain. V gave up 7 bases and J gave up 2 bases, with 22 bases separating them. Germline CDR1 MNHEY, CDR2 SMNVEV (reference sequence). This CDR3 contains 17 residues. The CDR3 region is CASNMEKTERPTDTQYF. CDR3 coding DNA: TGTGCCAGCAACATGGAAAAGACGGAACGGCCCACAGATACGCAGTATTTT.

This clonotype has at least ten counts. The CDR3 reads CASSRGTATEAFF. The CDR3 nucleotides are TGTGCCAGCAGCAGAGGGACAGCCACTGAAGCTTTCTTT. The chain couples TRBV7-2 to TRBJ1-1, with 7 bases fitting TRBD1. The J segment lost 4 bases and the V segment lost 5 bases, leaving 4 bases of the junction unmatched. Germline V CDR1 and CDR2: SGHTA, FQGNSA. The CDR3 consists of 13 residues.

This clonotype has only a few counts. The rearrangement uses TRBV12-5 and TRBJ1-4, with D unresolved. The V end was cut by 4 bases, the J end by 6 bases, with 6 bases between. The CDR3 has 12 amino acids. Germline V lookup: CDR1 LGHNT, CDR2 FRNRAP. The CDR3 coding sequence is TGTGCTAGTGGTTCTTTAGATGAAAAACTGTTTTTT. This sequence encodes CASGSLDEKLFF.

This chain joins TRBV12-3 or TRBV12-4 and TRBJ2-7; D may be TRBD1 or TRBD2 (5 bases each). The germline V and J ends were trimmed by 6 bases and 7 bases, with 19 bases remaining between them. CDR3 length equals 14 residues. The CDR3 DNA reads as TGTGCCAGCAGCCACACCGGGGCCTTTAAGGAGCAGTACTTC. The encoded protein is CASSHTGAFKEQYF.

This chain links TRBV7-8 with TRBJ2-1, with 9 bases aligning to TRBD1. V gave up 5 bases and J gave up 8 bases; unmatched junction bases: 4. Germline values: CDR1 SGHVS, CDR2 FQNEAQ. The CDR3 totals 13 residues. The CDR3 coding sequence is TGTGCCAGCAGCGTATGGACAGGGGATGAGCAGTTCTTC. This codes for CASSVWTGDEQFF. The full variable domain, with the rest looked up from reference TRBV7-8 and TRBJ2-1, is GAGVSQSPRYKVAKRGQDVALRCDPISGHVSLFWYQQALGQGPEFLTYFQNEAQLDKSGLPSDRFFAERPEGSVSTLKIQRTQQEDSAVYLCASSVWTGDEQFFGPGTRLTVL.

The chain uses TRBV28 and TRBJ2-7; 7 nucleotides agree with TRBD2. The CDR3 is 16 residues long. Germline CDR1 reads MDHEN; CDR2 reads SYDVKM. J was trimmed by 3 bases and V by 3 bases; bases with no gene match: 11. The CDR3 DNA follows: TGTGCCAGCAGTTTCGCTTGGGGCGGGGGTGACTACGAGCAGTACTTC. Its protein is CASSFAWGGGDYEQYF.

The chain joins TRBV4-1 to TRBJ2-2; D is unresolved. CDR1 is MGHRA and CDR2 is YSYEKL in the germline V gene. Deletions cut 0 bases from V and 0 bases from J, with 11 bases between. This CDR3 is built from 17 residues. The CDR3 DNA sequence: TGCGCCAGCAGCCAAGAAGTGGGCCTCGCGAACACCGGGGAGCTGTTTTTT. It specifies CASSQEVGLANTGELFF.

This clonotype was observed a handful of times. This chain links TRBV27 with TRBJ2-6, with TRBD1 as a possible D gene (5 bases). The CDR3 runs 17 residues. Germline V gene lookup returns CDR1 MNHEY and CDR2 SMNVEV (reference sequence). V lost 6 bases to trimming and J lost 0 bases, with 15 bases between them. The CDR3 DNA reads as TGTGCCAGCAGGCTCGAAGGGGTTGGCTCTGGGGCCAACGTCCTGACTTTC. Translation gives CASRLEGVGSGANVLTF.

In its sample, this clonotype was seen many times. This chain joins TRBV5-6 and TRBJ1-5, with 9 positions matching TRBD1. The V segment lost 4 bases and the J segment 6 bases; nucleotides outside the gene matches: 5. The CDR3 runs 14 residues. Germline V lookup: CDR1 SGHDT, CDR2 YYEEEE. The chain's CDR3 is CASSLGQGGQPQHF. In nucleotides, the CDR3 is TGTGCCAGCAGCCTGGGACAGGGCGGTCAGCCCCAGCATTTT.

This clonotype was recorded a few times. V and J are TRBV25-1 and TRBJ1-5; 7 positions agree with TRBD1. V shed 4 bases and J 4 bases; nucleotides not matched to a gene: 10. Germline lookup yields CDR1 MGHDK and CDR2 SYGVNS. The CDR3 covers 16 residues. CDR3 sequence (DNA): TGTGCCAGCAGTGGGTTGACAGGGAACTTTAATCAGCCCCAGCATTTT. Its protein is CASSGLTGNFNQPQHF.

This rearrangement joins TRBV6-5 to TRBJ2-3; 8 nucleotides line up with TRBD1. Germline-derived CDR1 and CDR2 are MNHEY and SVGAGI. This CDR3 is 12 amino acids long. The V gene end was trimmed by 2 bases and the J gene end by 11 bases; junction bases not matched to a gene: 3. CDR3 loop: CASSYVGQEQYF. In DNA, the CDR3 is TGTGCCAGCAGTTACGTGGGACAGGAGCAGTATTTT.

This chain joins TRBV7-6 and TRBJ1-2; 9 bases match TRBD1. Germline loops: CDR1 SGHVS, CDR2 FNYEAQ. The CDR3 totals 16 residues. Trimming cost V 4 bases and J 2 bases; bases outside gene matches: 8. The CDR3 spells CASSSGGGQGNYGYTF. CDR3 DNA sequence: TGTGCCAGCAGCTCGGGGGGGGGACAGGGAAACTATGGCTACACCTTC.

The sample holds many counts of this clonotype. The chain combines TRBV11-1 with TRBJ2-7, with 9 bases aligning to TRBD1. V dropped 10 bases and J dropped 1; count of bases not matched to a gene: 5. CDR1 is SGHAT and CDR2 is FQDESV in the germline V gene (reference sequence). There are 13 residues in the CDR3. The CDR3 spells CATSGTGSYEQYF. The DNA of the CDR3 is TGTGCCACCTCCGGGACAGGGTCCTACGAGCAGTACTTC.

The chain employs TRBV6-1 and TRBJ1-1; tentative D call: TRBD1 (6 bases). V dropped 5 bases and J dropped 0 bases, with 19 bases sitting between them. The CDR3 totals 17 residues. Germline lookup yields CDR1 MNHNS and CDR2 SASEGT. The CDR3 DNA follows: TGTGCCAGCAGTTTCCAGACAGGTCCTTCCATGAACACTGAAGCTTTCTTT. Protein sequence: CASSFQTGPSMNTEAFF.